The 10 T cell receptor beta chains below come from one sample, sequenced in a study of human T cells and chemical hapten exposure. TCRdb re-called the RACE reads through MiXCR, storing one row per CDR3 protein. The table shows nearly 95,000 distinct CDR3 sequences, with about 11% occurring only once. Time point reported: patch test 2, 6 weeks after DPC sensitization. Treatment here: therapeutic diphenylcyclopropenone sensitization with weekly scalp DPC. This sample comprised whole blood, obtained in connection with sensitization to the hapten diphenylcyclopropenone (DPC). The receptors originated from a man aged 40-49 years with alopecia areata. Some clones in this sample may be carry-over from other donors' samples.

The J gene is TRBJ2-7, the V gene TRBV20-1; 9 bases fit TRBD2. Germline V lookup: CDR1 DFQATT, CDR2 SNEGSKA (reference sequence). The CDR3 spans 12 residues. CDR3 nucleotide sequence: TGCAGCTTTAGCGGGAGCTCCTACGAGCAGTACTTC. Translated, it gives CSFSGSSYEQYF.

This clonotype has at least ten counts. The rearrangement joins TRBV7-2 to TRBJ1-1, with D possibly matching TRBD1 (6 bases). Germline CDR1 SGHTA, CDR2 FQGNSA. Between the trimmed V and J ends, which lost 3 bases and 1 base, there was a span of 9 bases. The CDR3 contains 14 residues. CDR3 protein: CASSFKTGNTEAFF. The CDR3 coding sequence is TGTGCCAGCAGCTTTAAGACAGGGAACACTGAAGCTTTCTTT.

This clonotype has more than one count but fewer than ten. The chain combines TRBV5-1 with TRBJ1-1; no definite D call. This CDR3 spans 14 amino acids. V shed 4 bases and J shed 0 bases, with 10 bases lying between them. Per germline, CDR1 SGHRS and CDR2 YFSETQ. The CDR3 nucleotides are TGCGCCAGCAGCCCGGACCTGCTGAACACTGAAGCTTTCTTT. This sequence encodes CASSPDLLNTEAFF.

In its sample, this clonotype was seen many times. The chain has TRBV3-1 and TRBJ1-6; 8 bases line up with TRBD1. Germline values: CDR1 LGHDT, CDR2 YNNKEL (reference sequence). V was clipped by 7 bases and J by 7 bases; unmatched bases: 6. The CDR3 runs 14 residues. The DNA for the CDR3 is TGTGCCAGCAACGGACAGGGAAAGAATTCACCCCTCCACTTT. Residues: CASNGQGKNSPLHF. The full variable domain, its missing parts supplied by reference TRBV3-1 and TRBJ1-6, is DTAVSQTPKYLVTQMGNDKSIKCEQNLGHDTMYWYKQDSKKFLKIMFSYNNKELIINETVPNRFSPKSPDKAHLNLHINSLELGDSAVYFCASNGQGKNSPLHFGNGTRLTVT.

This clonotype was detected many times. The CDR3 region has the DNA TGTGCCAGCTCACCAAACAGGGCACCTTTCTATGGCTACACCTTC. Its protein product is CASSPNRAPFYGYTF. The chain carries TRBV18 and TRBJ1-2, with D perhaps TRBD1 (6 bases). Deletions cut 2 bases from V and 4 bases from J, with 14 bases between. Germline CDR1 reads KGHSH; CDR2 reads LQKENI. The CDR3 has 15 amino acids.

This clonotype was counted a few times. J is TRBJ2-3 and V is TRBV7-9; tentatively, D is TRBD2 (6 bases). V was shortened by 5 bases and J by 3 bases, with 9 bases between the two germline ends. Looked up from germline, CDR1 is SEHNR and CDR2 is FQNEAQ (reference sequence). The CDR3 has 13 amino acids. This chain's CDR3 is CASSIGGTDTQYF. In nucleotides, the CDR3 is TGTGCCAGCAGCATAGGAGGGACAGATACGCAGTATTTT.

This clonotype was observed at least ten times. V gene TRBV4-3 combines with J gene TRBJ1-2; unclear D gene. Trimming left V 1 base short and J 1 base short, with 7 bases between. CDR1 LGHNA and CDR2 YSLEER come from the germline V gene. CDR3 length: 14 amino acids. The CDR3 bases are TGCGCCAGCAGCCAAGTGAGGATTAACTATGGCTACACCTTC. Translating gives CASSQVRINYGYTF.

The chain joins TRBV30 to TRBJ1-2; D is ambiguous. The CDR3 loop spans 11 amino acids. V shed 2 bases and J shed 4 bases, with 5 bases lying between them. Germline-derived CDR1 and CDR2 are GTSNPN and SVGIG (reference sequence). CDR3 DNA: TGTGCCTGGAGTTTTGCCTATGGCTACACCTTC. Residues: CAWSFAYGYTF.

Comments on this clonotype: A much larger clone lies one base from this, so it may be a read error. The chain combines TRBV14 with TRBJ2-3, with 9 bases matching TRBD2. Germline V gene sequence: CDR1 SGHDN, CDR2 FVKESK. V was clipped by 6 bases and J by 0 bases; unmatched bases: 10. The CDR3 runs 17 residues. DNA for the CDR3: TGTGCCAGCAGGCCGCGCCAGCGGGAGGCTAGCACAGATACGCAGTATTTT. Translating it yields CASRPRQREASTDTQYF.

The chain combines TRBV4-2 with TRBJ1-1, with D tentatively TRBD1 (5 bases). V dropped 4 bases and J dropped 8 bases, with 14 bases sitting between them. The germline V gene has CDR1 LGHNA and CDR2 YNFKEQ. This CDR3 has 13 amino acids. CDR3 nucleotides: TGTGCCAGCAGCCCCCCCACGGAGGGGGAAGCTTTCTTT. Its translation: CASSPPTEGEAFF.